These T cell receptor beta chains were read from a single sample in a study of T cell changes during pregnancy in multiple sclerosis. The repertoire was sequenced with immunoSEQ multiplex PCR; TCRdb's copy has only in-frame clones and lacks some. The sample lists about 83,000 clones, around 96% occurring once. The sequencing here drew on peripheral blood, taken in the second trimester of pregnancy. The receptors were gathered from a female donor with multiple sclerosis, enrolled in a pregnancy study. The CDR3 runs from the conserved cysteine through the conserved F or W. The order of the fields is J gene, V gene, clone size, D gene, CDR3 DNA, CDR3 protein. D genes are given only for firm matches. Not every row has a clone size; where given, it reads once, few, many or a size class.

TRBJ2-5	TRBV2	once	.	TGTGCCACCCCACCAGGTTCGGAGACCCAGTACTTC	CATPPGSETQYF
TRBJ2-7	TRBV19	.	.	TGTGCCAGTAGTTTGACAGGCCACTACGAGCAGTACTTC	CASSLTGHYEQYF
TRBJ2-1	TRBV9	.	TRBD1	TGTGCCAGCAGCGTTGACAGGGTACAGAATGAGCAGTTCTTC	CASSVDRVQNEQFF
TRBJ2-7	TRBV6-6	.	.	TGTGCCAGCCGGGACCACAATCGGGGGTCCTACGAGCAGTACTTC	CASRDHNRGSYEQYF
TRBJ2-7	TRBV19	.	TRBD2	TGTGCCAGTAGTCAACCTTGGACTAGCGGGTTTTACGAGCAGTACTTC	CASSQPWTSGFYEQYF
TRBJ2-7	TRBV29-1	.	TRBD1	TGCAGCGTTGAAGACCCATCGGGACAGAGTTACGAGCAGTACTTC	CSVEDPSGQSYEQYF
TRBJ2-7	TRBV5-6	.	.	TGTGCCAGCAGCACGGGACATTCCTACGAGCAGTACTTC	CASSTGHSYEQYF
TRBJ2-3	TRBV7-6	.	TRBD1	TGTGCCAGCAGCTTGCCCGGGAAAGGGGGCTGGGCAGATACGCAGTATTTT	CASSLPGKGGWADTQYF
TRBJ1-1	TRBV7-9	.	.	TGTGCCAGCAGCCCCCAACCTCCGACTGAGAACACTGAAGCTTTCTTT	CASSPQPPTENTEAFF
TRBJ2-7	TRBV11-2	.	TRBD2	TGTGCCAGCAGCTCAGAAGCGGGGACTGTCTCCTACGAGCAGTACTTC	CASSSEAGTVSYEQYF
TRBJ2-3	TRBV6-1	once	TRBD1	TGTGCCAGCACCGCAGGACAGGGCTCAGATACGCAGTATTTT	CASTAGQGSDTQYF
TRBJ2-3	TRBV5-4	.	.	TGTGCCAGCAGCTTGGAACCCGGGAAGACTAGCACAGATACGCAGTATTTT	CASSLEPGKTSTDTQYF
TRBJ2-1	TRBV7-8	once	TRBD2	TGTGCCAGCAGCACATTAGCGGGATTTACCTACAATGAGCAGTTCTTC	CASSTLAGFTYNEQFF
TRBJ1-1	TRBV7-8	.	.	TGTGCCAGCAGCTTAGTACAGGCCCAGAACACTGAAGCTTTCTTT	CASSLVQAQNTEAFF
TRBJ2-7	TRBV11-2	.	TRBD2	TGTGCCAGCAGCTTAGGAGGGACTAGCGGGAGCTCCTACGAGCAGTACTTC	CASSLGGTSGSSYEQYF
TRBJ2-7	TRBV30	.	TRBD2	TGTGCCTGGAACGGGGGGTTCTACGAGCAGTACTTC	CAWNGGFYEQYF
TRBJ1-1	TRBV19	.	.	TGTGCCAGTTCGCCTTACACGTTCAGGGGGAACACTGAAGCTTTCTTT	CASSPYTFRGNTEAFF
TRBJ2-7	TRBV25-1	.	TRBD1	TGTGCCAGCAGTTTAACAGGGGACTACGAGCAGTACTTC	CASSLTGDYEQYF
TRBJ2-1	TRBV4-3	.	TRBD2	TGCGCCAGCAGCCAAGACGCGGGAGCCTACAATGAGCAGTTCTTC	CASSQDAGAYNEQFF
TRBJ2-2	TRBV5-1	.	.	TGCGCCAGCAGCATCGGGATCCTCGAGGGCACCGGGGAGCTGTTTTTT	CASSIGILEGTGELFF
TRBJ2-2	TRBV7-9	.	.	TGTGCCAGCGACATCCTGGGGGAGCTGTTTTTT	CASDILGELFF
TRBJ1-3	TRBV5-4	.	TRBD1	TGTGCCAGCAGCTTGGGAGGGGGCAATGGAAACACCATATATTTT	CASSLGGGNGNTIYF
TRBJ2-2	TRBV28	.	TRBD2	TGTGCCAGCAGTTCACTAGCGGGAGGCAACACCGGGGAGCTGTTTTTT	CASSSLAGGNTGELFF
TRBJ2-7	TRBV19	.	TRBD1	TGTGCCAGTAGACCCTGGGGACAGGGTGACGAGCAGTACTTC	CASRPWGQGDEQYF
TRBJ2-1	TRBV11-1	once	.	TGTGCCAGCAGCTCCCCCTTACAGGGCTTCTATGAGCAGTTCTTC	CASSSPLQGFYEQFF
TRBJ2-2	TRBV7-6	.	.	TGTGCCAGCAGCTTCCTCGGGGGCACCGGGGAGCTGTTTTTT	CASSFLGGTGELFF
TRBJ2-1	TRBV7-2	.	TRBD1	TGTGCCAGCAGCTTAATGACAGGGTCGGGTGAGCAGTTCTTC	CASSLMTGSGEQFF
TRBJ1-2	TRBV29-1	.	TRBD1	TGCAGCGCCGACAGGGGGAATGACTATGGCTACACCTTC	CSADRGNDYGYTF